The rows below give T cell receptor beta chains drawn from one sample of a study of OX40 agonist ivuxolimab in advanced cancers. Method: immunoSEQ multiplex PCR; TCRdb's copy keeps in-frame clones and lacks some. Of some 110,000 clones listed, 90% to 95% are singletons. The sequenced sample was CD4+ or CD8+ T cells sorted from blood, obtained in a trial of the OX40 agonist ivuxolimab. Receptors were obtained from an adult with an advanced solid tumor such as melanoma, head and neck, liver or kidney cancer. Each CDR3 is given with its conserved first and last residue. A D gene is named only where the DNA matches it firmly. Clone size is shown for a subset of rows, as once, few, many or a class of expanded clone.

clone size: .; V gene: TRBV28; D gene: TRBD1; J gene: TRBJ2-1; CDR3 protein: CATFEAGTGMYEQFF; CDR3 DNA: TGTGCCACCTTTGAGGCTGGGACAGGGATGTATGAGCAGTTCTTC
clone size: .; V gene: TRBV9; D gene: .; J gene: TRBJ2-5; CDR3 protein: CASSIGTARETQYF; CDR3 DNA: TGTGCCAGCAGCATTGGGACCGCGCGGGAGACCCAGTACTTC
clone size: .; V gene: TRBV6-5; D gene: TRBD1; J gene: TRBJ1-1; CDR3 protein: CASSHRGARTEAFF; CDR3 DNA: TGTGCCAGCAGCCACAGGGGCGCCCGCACTGAAGCTTTCTTT
clone size: .; V gene: TRBV5-5; D gene: .; J gene: TRBJ2-7; CDR3 protein: CASSLRSGPLSYEQYF; CDR3 DNA: TGTGCCAGCAGCTTGAGGTCAGGGCCCCTCTCCTACGAGCAGTACTTC
clone size: .; V gene: TRBV4-1; D gene: .; J gene: TRBJ1-4; CDR3 protein: CASSQDPASEKLFF; CDR3 DNA: TGCGCCAGCAGCCAAGATCCGGCTTCCGAAAAACTGTTTTTT
clone size: .; V gene: TRBV10-2; D gene: .; J gene: TRBJ2-3; CDR3 protein: CASSPNTGLPPWDTQYF; CDR3 DNA: TGCGCCAGCAGTCCAAACACGGGACTGCCTCCCTGGGATACGCAGTATTTT
clone size: .; V gene: TRBV11-3; D gene: .; J gene: TRBJ2-7; CDR3 protein: CASSLGGAGSPYEQYF; CDR3 DNA: TGTGCCAGCAGCTTAGGCGGTGCGGGGAGCCCCTACGAGCAGTACTTC
clone size: .; V gene: TRBV20-1; D gene: .; J gene: TRBJ2-7; CDR3 protein: CSASTYEQYF; CDR3 DNA: TGCAGTGCCAGCACCTACGAGCAGTACTTC
clone size: .; V gene: TRBV4-3; D gene: .; J gene: TRBJ1-3; CDR3 protein: CASSQSGVGNTIYF; CDR3 DNA: TGCGCCAGCAGCCAATCCGGGGTCGGAAACACCATATATTTT
clone size: few; V gene: TRBV28; D gene: .; J gene: TRBJ1-2; CDR3 protein: CASQGGPYGYTF; CDR3 DNA: TGTGCCAGTCAAGGGGGGCCCTATGGCTACACCTTC
clone size: .; V gene: TRBV7-9; D gene: TRBD2; J gene: TRBJ2-5; CDR3 protein: CASSMGLAGWGQETQYF; CDR3 DNA: TGTGCCAGCAGCATGGGACTAGCGGGCTGGGGGCAAGAGACCCAGTACTTC
clone size: .; V gene: TRBV28; D gene: TRBD1; J gene: TRBJ2-2; CDR3 protein: CASSSTGTGDTGELFF; CDR3 DNA: TGTGCCAGCAGCTCCACCGGGACAGGGGACACCGGGGAGCTGTTTTTT
clone size: .; V gene: TRBV4-2; D gene: .; J gene: TRBJ1-1; CDR3 protein: CASSSQGVALEMNTEAFF; CDR3 DNA: TGTGCCAGCAGCAGTCAAGGGGTGGCACTGGAGATGAACACTGAAGCTTTCTTT
clone size: few; V gene: TRBV6-5; D gene: .; J gene: TRBJ1-2; CDR3 protein: CASTQGGNGYTF; CDR3 DNA: TGTGCCAGCACCCAAGGCGGGAATGGCTACACCTTC
clone size: .; V gene: TRBV7-2; D gene: .; J gene: TRBJ1-1; CDR3 protein: CASSLDSGGMNTEAFF; CDR3 DNA: TGTGCCAGCAGCTTAGATTCGGGCGGAATGAACACTGAAGCTTTCTTT
clone size: .; V gene: TRBV5-4; D gene: TRBD2; J gene: TRBJ2-3; CDR3 protein: CASSFPLAGRVDTQYF; CDR3 DNA: TGTGCCAGCAGCTTCCCACTAGCGGGGAGAGTAGATACGCAGTATTTT
clone size: .; V gene: TRBV25-1; D gene: TRBD2; J gene: TRBJ2-1; CDR3 protein: CASTQAASGYNEQFF; CDR3 DNA: TGTGCCAGCACTCAGGCGGCTAGCGGTTACAATGAGCAGTTCTTC
clone size: .; V gene: TRBV5-1; D gene: .; J gene: TRBJ2-2; CDR3 protein: CASSNPSRVTGELFF; CDR3 DNA: TGCGCCAGCAGCAACCCGAGCAGGGTGACCGGGGAGCTGTTTTTT
clone size: .; V gene: TRBV19; D gene: .; J gene: TRBJ2-2; CDR3 protein: CASSSGPTGELFF; CDR3 DNA: TGTGCCAGTAGTTCGGGACCCACCGGGGAGCTGTTTTTT
clone size: .; V gene: TRBV4-1; D gene: TRBD1; J gene: TRBJ1-1; CDR3 protein: CASSQDRGLTEAFF; CDR3 DNA: TGCGCCAGCAGCCAAGACAGGGGGCTGACTGAAGCTTTCTTT
clone size: few; V gene: TRBV18; D gene: TRBD2; J gene: TRBJ2-7; CDR3 protein: CASSPPLAGGSYEQYF; CDR3 DNA: TGTGCCAGCTCACCACCACTAGCGGGAGGCTCCTACGAGCAGTACTTC
clone size: .; V gene: TRBV9; D gene: .; J gene: TRBJ1-2; CDR3 protein: CASSVASGYGYTF; CDR3 DNA: TGTGCCAGCAGCGTAGCCAGTGGTTATGGCTACACCTTC
clone size: .; V gene: TRBV7-9; D gene: .; J gene: TRBJ2-5; CDR3 protein: CASSLAVLGETQYF; CDR3 DNA: TGTGCCAGCAGCTTAGCCGTTCTCGGCGAGACCCAGTACTTC
clone size: .; V gene: TRBV5-5; D gene: TRBD1; J gene: TRBJ2-1; CDR3 protein: CASEYRGNNYNEQFF; CDR3 DNA: TGTGCCAGCGAGTACAGGGGCAACAACTACAATGAGCAGTTCTTC
clone size: .; V gene: TRBV6-5; D gene: .; J gene: TRBJ1-3; CDR3 protein: CASSYRRVGTGNTIYF; CDR3 DNA: TGTGCCAGCAGTTACCGACGGGTGGGGACTGGAAACACCATATATTTT
clone size: .; V gene: TRBV6-1; D gene: .; J gene: TRBJ2-5; CDR3 protein: CASSEMGDGETQYF; CDR3 DNA: TGTGCCAGCAGTGAAATGGGGGACGGAGAGACCCAGTACTTC
clone size: .; V gene: TRBV27; D gene: .; J gene: TRBJ1-6; CDR3 protein: CASSLRVGGSPLHF; CDR3 DNA: TGTGCCAGCAGCCTCAGGGTCGGAGGGTCACCCCTCCACTTT
clone size: .; V gene: TRBV7-3; D gene: TRBD2; J gene: TRBJ2-1; CDR3 protein: CASSPSLAGEGEQFF; CDR3 DNA: TGTGCCAGCAGCCCCTCGCTAGCGGGGGAAGGTGAGCAGTTCTTC
clone size: few; V gene: TRBV19; D gene: .; J gene: TRBJ1-5; CDR3 protein: CASSSGRGGRVYQPQHF; CDR3 DNA: TGTGCCAGTAGTAGCGGACGGGGCGGGCGGGTTTATCAGCCCCAGCATTTT
clone size: .; V gene: TRBV6-1; D gene: .; J gene: TRBJ2-3; CDR3 protein: CASSEALGSTDTQYF; CDR3 DNA: TGTGCCAGCAGTGAGGCCCTTGGAAGCACAGATACGCAGTATTTT
clone size: once; V gene: TRBV15; D gene: .; J gene: TRBJ2-2; CDR3 protein: CATSREGRVDTGELFF; CDR3 DNA: TGTGCCACCAGCAGAGAGGGCAGGGTAGACACCGGGGAGCTGTTTTTT
clone size: .; V gene: TRBV7-9; D gene: .; J gene: TRBJ1-1; CDR3 protein: CASSLDPAVSTEAFF; CDR3 DNA: TGTGCCAGCAGCTTAGACCCGGCGGTGAGCACTGAAGCTTTCTTT
clone size: .; V gene: TRBV15; D gene: .; J gene: TRBJ2-5; CDR3 protein: CATSRDVQETQYF; CDR3 DNA: TGTGCCACCAGCAGGGATGTCCAAGAGACCCAGTACTTC
clone size: .; V gene: TRBV6-6; D gene: TRBD1; J gene: TRBJ1-2; CDR3 protein: CASSPRDRLSYGYTF; CDR3 DNA: TGTGCCAGCAGTCCGAGGGACAGGCTCTCCTATGGCTACACCTTC
clone size: .; V gene: TRBV27; D gene: TRBD2; J gene: TRBJ2-3; CDR3 protein: CASGLIAGADTQYF; CDR3 DNA: TGTGCCAGCGGACTTATAGCGGGAGCAGATACGCAGTATTTT
clone size: .; V gene: TRBV10-3; D gene: TRBD1; J gene: TRBJ2-6; CDR3 protein: CAISDLGQGRGANVLTF; CDR3 DNA: TGTGCCATCAGTGATCTAGGACAGGGCCGTGGGGCCAACGTCCTGACTTTC
clone size: .; V gene: TRBV11-2; D gene: TRBD1; J gene: TRBJ1-1; CDR3 protein: CASNLRQGEAFF; CDR3 DNA: TGTGCCAGCAACTTGAGACAGGGTGAAGCTTTCTTT
clone size: .; V gene: TRBV7-8; D gene: TRBD1; J gene: TRBJ1-5; CDR3 protein: CASSLSTGGTAQHF; CDR3 DNA: TGTGCCAGCAGCCTCTCGACAGGGGGCACGGCCCAGCATTTT
clone size: once; V gene: TRBV9; D gene: TRBD1; J gene: TRBJ2-7; CDR3 protein: CASSTQTGTEQYF; CDR3 DNA: TGTGCCAGCAGCACCCAGACAGGGACCGAGCAGTACTTC
clone size: .; V gene: TRBV7-6; D gene: .; J gene: TRBJ1-1; CDR3 protein: CASSYEQGFTEAFF; CDR3 DNA: TGTGCCAGCAGCTATGAACAGGGATTCACTGAAGCTTTCTTT
clone size: .; V gene: TRBV5-5; D gene: .; J gene: TRBJ2-7; CDR3 protein: CASAVGGPPYEQYF; CDR3 DNA: TGTGCCAGCGCCGTGGGGGGGCCCCCCTACGAGCAGTACTTC
clone size: .; V gene: TRBV18; D gene: TRBD1; J gene: TRBJ2-7; CDR3 protein: CASSSDRGYEQYF; CDR3 DNA: TGTGCCAGCTCCTCGGACAGGGGCTACGAGCAGTACTTC
clone size: .; V gene: TRBV19; D gene: .; J gene: TRBJ1-1; CDR3 protein: CASSILLGTSRGEAFF; CDR3 DNA: TGTGCCAGTAGTATATTATTGGGCACCTCTAGGGGAGAAGCTTTCTTT
clone size: .; V gene: TRBV15; D gene: TRBD2; J gene: TRBJ2-7; CDR3 protein: CATSRARDYHTYEQYF; CDR3 DNA: TGTGCCACCAGCAGAGCCCGGGACTATCATACCTACGAGCAGTACTTC
clone size: once; V gene: TRBV29-1; D gene: .; J gene: TRBJ2-2; CDR3 protein: CSVQLSYGELFF; CDR3 DNA: TGCAGCGTTCAACTGTCCTACGGGGAGCTGTTTTTT
clone size: .; V gene: TRBV18; D gene: .; J gene: TRBJ1-2; CDR3 protein: CASSPGTPNYGYTF; CDR3 DNA: TGTGCCAGCTCACCGGGGACACCTAACTATGGCTACACCTTC
clone size: .; V gene: TRBV4-2; D gene: TRBD2; J gene: TRBJ2-6; CDR3 protein: CASSQETAGGPFGANVLTF; CDR3 DNA: TGTGCCAGCAGCCAAGAAACAGCGGGGGGGCCCTTTGGGGCCAACGTCCTGACTTTC
clone size: .; V gene: TRBV11-2; D gene: .; J gene: TRBJ1-5; CDR3 protein: CASSYSDNQPQHF; CDR3 DNA: TGTGCCAGCAGCTACTCTGACAATCAGCCCCAGCATTTT
clone size: .; V gene: TRBV7-9; D gene: TRBD1; J gene: TRBJ2-7; CDR3 protein: CASSHDGTGWTYEQYF; CDR3 DNA: TGTGCCAGCAGCCACGACGGGACAGGGTGGACCTACGAGCAGTACTTC
clone size: .; V gene: TRBV18; D gene: .; J gene: TRBJ1-2; CDR3 protein: CASSPDVPGANYGYTF; CDR3 DNA: TGTGCCAGCTCACCGGACGTACCTGGAGCTAACTATGGCTACACCTTC
clone size: .; V gene: TRBV5-8; D gene: .; J gene: TRBJ1-2; CDR3 protein: CASSLYNRGANYGYTF; CDR3 DNA: TGTGCCAGCAGCTTGTATAACCGGGGAGCTAACTATGGCTACACCTTC
clone size: .; V gene: TRBV28; D gene: .; J gene: TRBJ2-2; CDR3 protein: CASSLARRELFF; CDR3 DNA: TGTGCCAGCAGTTTAGCTCGCAGGGAGCTGTTTTTT
clone size: .; V gene: TRBV5-1; D gene: TRBD1; J gene: TRBJ2-2; CDR3 protein: CASKGQGNTGELFF; CDR3 DNA: TGCGCCAGCAAGGGACAGGGGAACACCGGGGAGCTGTTTTTT
clone size: .; V gene: TRBV6-5; D gene: .; J gene: TRBJ2-3; CDR3 protein: CASSDPLDTQYF; CDR3 DNA: TGTGCCAGCAGTGATCCGCTGGATACGCAGTATTTT